These 5 T cell receptor beta chains were sequenced from one sample in a study of blood T cells in healthy people across ages. A J-beta primer mix and a sample-barcoded 5' primer were used in a second PCR of about 7 to 12 cycles. One entry per CDR3 protein, called by TCRdb with MiXCR from the 5' RACE reads. The sample includes hundreds of thousands of distinct CDR3 sequences, approximately 29% of them seen just once. Sample: blood. The receptor set was obtained from a woman older than 75 in good health.

This chain connects TRBV5-5 to TRBJ1-1, with unresolved D. There are 14 residues in the CDR3. V shed 3 bases and J shed 6 bases, with 15 bases lying between them. Germline V gene data show CDR1 as SGHKS and CDR2 as YYEKEE (reference sequence). The CDR3: CASSSDRRMAEAFF. CDR3 nucleotides: TGTGCCAGCAGCTCCGACCGGAGGATGGCTGAAGCTTTCTTT.

This clonotype was picked up many times. The chain couples TRBV11-2 to TRBJ2-3; 8 nucleotides align to TRBD2. Unmatched junction bases numbered 7, after V lost 0 bases and J lost 5 bases. CDR1 and CDR2 from the germline V gene are SGHAT and FQNNGV. The CDR3 extends over 16 amino acids. The CDR3 nucleotides read TGTGCCAGCAGCTTAGAATACGGCGGGGGGAGAGATACGCAGTATTTT. It encodes CASSLEYGGGRDTQYF.

This clonotype has at least ten counts. The chain combines TRBV7-2 with TRBJ1-2, with TRBD1 matching over 9 bases. Germline lookup yields CDR1 SGHTA and CDR2 FQGNSA. This CDR3 spans 15 amino acids. Trimming cost V 4 bases and J 8 bases; bases outside gene matches: 11. The CDR3 nucleotides are TGTGCCAGCAGCTCCAGGACAGGGGTGTCCGGGGGCTACACCTTC. Protein product: CASSSRTGVSGGYTF.

This clonotype was recorded at least ten times. The J gene is TRBJ2-7, the V gene TRBV30, with D perhaps assigned TRBD1 or TRBD2 (5 bases each). Germline CDR1 reads GTSNPN; CDR2 reads SVGIG (reference sequence). Trimming stripped 1 base from V and 7 bases from J, with 14 bases between. The CDR3 is 13 residues long. The chain's CDR3 is CAWSGYQGGEQYF. In DNA form, the CDR3 reads TGTGCCTGGAGTGGTTACCAGGGCGGGGAGCAGTACTTC.

On this clonotype: Just one base apart from a much larger clone, this may be a read error. The chain is built from TRBV2 and TRBJ1-1; 7 bases are shared with TRBD1. The CDR3 contains 13 residues. Germline V gene lookup returns CDR1 SNHLY and CDR2 FYNNEI. CDR3 region: CACSEQGSTEAFF. In DNA form, the CDR3 reads TGTGCCTGCAGTGAACAGGGGAGCACTGAAGCTTTCTTT.